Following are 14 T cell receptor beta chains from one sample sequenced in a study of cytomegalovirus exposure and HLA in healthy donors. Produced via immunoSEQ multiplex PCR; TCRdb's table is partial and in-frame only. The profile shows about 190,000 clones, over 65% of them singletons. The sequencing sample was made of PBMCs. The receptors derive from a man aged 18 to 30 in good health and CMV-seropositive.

The DNA of the CDR3 is TGTGCCAGCAGCGAGACAGGGGCCCAAGAGACCCAGTACTTC. This gives the protein CASSETGAQETQYF. The gene calls are TRBV4-2 and TRBJ2-5; 8 positions agree with TRBD1. The CDR3 has 14 amino acids. After removal of 5 bases from V and 1 base from J, the junction contained 3 bases not matched to a gene. The V gene's germline CDR1 is LGHNA and CDR2 YNFKEQ.

The DNA of the CDR3 is TGTGCCAGTTGGGCCCTACTGAACACTGAAGCTTTCTTT. Its translation: CASWALLNTEAFF. The chain is built from TRBV28 and TRBJ1-1; no firm D call. Germline CDR1 and CDR2: MDHEN and SYDVKM. V was cut by 9 bases and J by 0 bases, with 11 bases left in between. The CDR3 runs 13 residues.

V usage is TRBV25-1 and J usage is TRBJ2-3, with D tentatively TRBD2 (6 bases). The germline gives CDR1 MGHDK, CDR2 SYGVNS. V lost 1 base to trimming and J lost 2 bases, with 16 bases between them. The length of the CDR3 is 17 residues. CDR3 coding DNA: TGTGCCAGCAGTGAATGGGGGGACTCAAATCTCACAGATACGCAGTATTTT. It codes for CASSEWGDSNLTDTQYF.

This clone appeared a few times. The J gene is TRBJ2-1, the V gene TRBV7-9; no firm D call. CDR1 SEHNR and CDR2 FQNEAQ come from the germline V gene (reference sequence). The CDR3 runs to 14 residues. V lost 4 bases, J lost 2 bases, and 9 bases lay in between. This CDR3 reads CASSSRRPYNEQFF. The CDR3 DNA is TGTGCCAGCAGCTCCAGGCGTCCCTACAATGAGCAGTTCTTC.

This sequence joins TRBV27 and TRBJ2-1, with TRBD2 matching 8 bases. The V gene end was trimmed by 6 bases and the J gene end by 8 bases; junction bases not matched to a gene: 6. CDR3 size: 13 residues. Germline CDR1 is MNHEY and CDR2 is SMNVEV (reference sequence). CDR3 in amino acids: CASRGTSRHEQFF. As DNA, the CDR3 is TGTGCCAGCAGGGGGACTAGTCGGCATGAGCAGTTCTTC.

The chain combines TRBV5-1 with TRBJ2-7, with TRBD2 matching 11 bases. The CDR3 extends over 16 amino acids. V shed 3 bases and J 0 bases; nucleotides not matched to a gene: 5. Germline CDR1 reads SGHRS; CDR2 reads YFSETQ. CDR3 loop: CASSSELAGDSYEQYF. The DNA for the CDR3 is TGCGCCAGCAGCTCGGAACTAGCGGGGGACTCCTACGAGCAGTACTTC.

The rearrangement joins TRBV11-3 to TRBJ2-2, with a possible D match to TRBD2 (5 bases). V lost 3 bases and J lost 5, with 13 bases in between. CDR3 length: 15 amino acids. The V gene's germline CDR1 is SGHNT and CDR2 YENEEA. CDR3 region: CASSFAAPGTGELFF. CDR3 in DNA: TGTGCCAGCAGCTTCGCAGCCCCGGGGACCGGGGAGCTGTTTTTT.

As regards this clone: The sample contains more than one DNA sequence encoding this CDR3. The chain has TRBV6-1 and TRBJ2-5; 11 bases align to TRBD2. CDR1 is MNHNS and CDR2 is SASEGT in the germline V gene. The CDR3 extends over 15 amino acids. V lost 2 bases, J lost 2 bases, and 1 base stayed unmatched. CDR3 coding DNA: TGTGCCAGCAGTGAATTAGCGGGAGGGCAAGAGACCCAGTACTTC. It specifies CASSELAGGQETQYF.

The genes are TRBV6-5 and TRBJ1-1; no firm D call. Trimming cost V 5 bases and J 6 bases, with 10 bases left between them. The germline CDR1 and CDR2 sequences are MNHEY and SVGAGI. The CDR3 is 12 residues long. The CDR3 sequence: CASSRSTSEAFF. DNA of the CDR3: TGTGCCAGCAGTCGCTCAACATCTGAAGCTTTCTTT.

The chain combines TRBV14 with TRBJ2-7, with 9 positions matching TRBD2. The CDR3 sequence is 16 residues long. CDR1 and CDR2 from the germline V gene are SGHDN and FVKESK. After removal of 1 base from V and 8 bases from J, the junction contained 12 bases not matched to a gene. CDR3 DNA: TGTGCCAGCAGCCAAGCTGCCCGGGGACTAGCTCAGCAGCAGTACTTC. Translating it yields CASSQAARGLAQQQYF.

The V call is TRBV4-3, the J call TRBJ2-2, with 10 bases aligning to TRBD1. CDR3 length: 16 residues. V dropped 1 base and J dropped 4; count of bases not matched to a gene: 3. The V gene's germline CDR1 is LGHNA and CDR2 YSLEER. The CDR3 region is CASSQAGDRGTGELFF. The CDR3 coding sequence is TGCGCCAGCAGCCAAGCAGGGGACAGGGGCACCGGGGAGCTGTTTTTT.

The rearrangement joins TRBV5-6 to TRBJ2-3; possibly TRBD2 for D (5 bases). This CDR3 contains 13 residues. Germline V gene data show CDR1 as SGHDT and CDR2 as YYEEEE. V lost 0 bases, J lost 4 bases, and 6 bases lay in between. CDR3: CASSLGGPDTQYF. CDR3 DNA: TGTGCCAGCAGCTTGGGAGGGCCAGATACGCAGTATTTT.

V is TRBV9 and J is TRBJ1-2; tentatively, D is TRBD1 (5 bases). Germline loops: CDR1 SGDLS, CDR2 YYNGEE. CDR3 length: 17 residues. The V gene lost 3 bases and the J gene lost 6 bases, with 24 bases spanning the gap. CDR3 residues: CASSAGGTVTFTDGYTF. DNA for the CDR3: TGTGCCAGCAGCGCCGGCGGGACGGTTACATTTACTGATGGCTACACCTTC.

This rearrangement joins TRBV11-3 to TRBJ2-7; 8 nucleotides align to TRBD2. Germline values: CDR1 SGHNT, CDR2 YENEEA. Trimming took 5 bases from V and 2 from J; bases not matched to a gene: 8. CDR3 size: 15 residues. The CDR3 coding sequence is TGTGCCAGCAGCAGAAACGGGGGGGGCACCTACGAGCAGTACTTC. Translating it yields CASSRNGGGTYEQYF.